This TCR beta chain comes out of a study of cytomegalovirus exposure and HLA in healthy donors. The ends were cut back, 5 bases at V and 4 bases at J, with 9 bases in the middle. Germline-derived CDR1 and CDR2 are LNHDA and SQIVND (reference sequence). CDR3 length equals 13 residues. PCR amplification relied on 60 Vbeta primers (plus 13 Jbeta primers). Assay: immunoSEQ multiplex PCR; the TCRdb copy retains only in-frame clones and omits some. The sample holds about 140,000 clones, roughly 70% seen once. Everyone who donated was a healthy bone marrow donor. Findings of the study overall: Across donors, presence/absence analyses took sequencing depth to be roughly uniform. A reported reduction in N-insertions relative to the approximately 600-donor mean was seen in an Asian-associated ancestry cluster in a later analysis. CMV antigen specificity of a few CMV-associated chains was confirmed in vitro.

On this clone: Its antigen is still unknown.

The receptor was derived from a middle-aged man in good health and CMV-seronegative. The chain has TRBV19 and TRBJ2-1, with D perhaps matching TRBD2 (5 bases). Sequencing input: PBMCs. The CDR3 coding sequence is TGTGCCAGTAGTCCCGGGGTTTACAATGAGCAGTTCTTC. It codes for CASSPGVYNEQFF. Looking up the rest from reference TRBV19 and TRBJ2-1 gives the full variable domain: DGGITQSPKYLFRKEGQNVTLSCEQNLNHDAMYWYRQDPGQGLRLIYYSQIVNDFQKGDIAEGYSVSREKKESFPLTVTSAQKNPTAFYLCASSPGVYNEQFFGPGTRLTVL.